The rows below give T cell receptor beta chains drawn from one sample of a study of CD8+CD57+ T cells in acquired aplastic anemia. TCRdb independently ran MiXCR on the reads; one entry per CDR3 protein. The table shows roughly 160,000 distinct CDR3 sequences, with around 60% occurring only once. The sample comprised sorted CD4+, CD8+, or CD8+CD57+ T cells (not recorded which) from PBMCs. The receptor source for this set is a human donor in good health. CDR3s include the opening cysteine and the closing phenylalanine or tryptophan. D genes are given only for firm matches. Clone size is stated in some rows and not others, as once, few, many or a class when expanded.

d_gene	v_gene	j_gene	abundance	CDR3aa	CDR3nt
NA	TRBV7-3	TRBJ1-5	NA	CASSLHPAVPPLGNQPQHF	TGTGCTAGCAGCTTACACCCGGCAGTTCCCCCTCTCGGCAATCAGCCCCAGCATTTT
TRBD2	TRBV25-1	TRBJ2-7	NA	CASSFGRLAGGPGDEQYF	TGTGCCAGCAGTTTTGGAAGACTAGCGGGAGGGCCCGGGGACGAGCAGTACTTC
NA	TRBV6-5	TRBJ2-7	NA	CASSHGKDYEQYF	TGTGCCAGCAGCCACGGGAAGGACTACGAGCAGTACTTC
NA	TRBV15	TRBJ1-2	NA	CATSSGGTEGWGGYTF	TGTGCCACCAGCAGTGGCGGGACGGAGGGGTGGGGTGGCTACACCTTC
TRBD1	TRBV20-1	TRBJ2-7	few	CSARDSGTGDPYEQYF	TGCAGTGCTAGAGATTCTGGGACAGGGGACCCCTACGAGCAGTACTTC
TRBD1	TRBV11-3	TRBJ2-7	many	CASSLEDRSNYEQYF	TGTGCCAGCAGCTTAGAGGACAGGTCTAACTACGAGCAGTACTTC
TRBD1	TRBV12-5	TRBJ2-1	NA	CASGLVRQGHEQFF	TGTGCTAGTGGTTTGGTGAGACAGGGGCATGAGCAGTTCTTC
TRBD2	TRBV6-4	TRBJ2-3	NA	CASSDSGGADTQYF	TGTGCCAGCAGTGACTCTGGGGGGGCAGATACGCAGTATTTT
NA	TRBV15	TRBJ1-5	NA	CATSRGWSEQPQHF	TGTGCCACCAGCAGAGGTTGGTCGGAACAGCCCCAGCATTTT
TRBD1	TRBV29-1	TRBJ2-3	NA	CSGEGDRGQDTQYF	TGCAGCGGAGAGGGGGACAGGGGGCAGGATACGCAGTATTTT
NA	TRBV10-2	TRBJ2-1	NA	CASSGGSSVNEQFF	TGCGCCAGCAGTGGTGGCTCAAGTGTAAATGAGCAGTTCTTC
NA	TRBV19	TRBJ2-7	NA	CASSRHRDEQYF	TGTGCCAGTAGTCGGCACAGGGACGAGCAGTACTTC
TRBD1	TRBV7-9	TRBJ2-7	once	CASSPPGQGTVQYF	TGTGCCAGCAGCCCCCCGGGACAGGGTACTGTGCAGTACTTC
NA	TRBV12-3/TRBV12-4	TRBJ2-5	NA	CASSFITLTRMETQYF	TGTGCCAGCAGCTTTATAACGTTGACCAGAATGGAGACCCAGTACTTC
NA	TRBV4-1	TRBJ1-6	NA	CASSPEKGSPLHF	TGTGCCAGTTCCCCCGAAAAAGGATCACCCCTCCACTTT
NA	TRBV7-2	TRBJ2-3	NA	CASSAPHRGTDTQYF	TGTGCCAGCAGCGCCCCCCACAGGGGCACAGATACGCAGTATTTT
TRBD1	TRBV10-1	TRBJ2-6	once	CASSVQGQVSGANVLTF	TGCGCCAGCAGTGTGCAAGGACAGGTCTCTGGGGCCAACGTCCTGACTTTC
TRBD2	TRBV19	TRBJ2-2	many	CASSYTTSGSTGELFF	TGTGCCAGTAGTTACACTACTAGCGGGAGCACCGGGGAGCTGTTTTTT
TRBD2	TRBV7-3	TRBJ2-1	many	CASSLGLAGSYNEQFF	TGTGCCAGCAGCTTAGGACTAGCGGGCTCCTACAATGAGCAGTTCTTC
NA	TRBV19	TRBJ1-4	NA	CASSMGLKLFF	TGTGCCAGTAGCATGGGGTTGAAACTGTTTTTT
NA	TRBV2	TRBJ1-4	NA	CASGVNGPSEKLFF	TGTGCCAGCGGAGTGAACGGTCCCAGTGAAAAACTGTTTTTT
NA	TRBV5-1	TRBJ1-4	NA	CASSVPTGTTNEKLFF	TGCGCCAGCAGCGTACCTACAGGGACAACTAATGAAAAACTGTTTTTT
TRBD1	TRBV19	TRBJ1-2	NA	CASSFSGTSGGYGYTF	TGTGCCAGTAGTTTCTCCGGGACATCAGGGGGTTATGGCTACACCTTC
TRBD1	TRBV4-1	TRBJ1-2	many	CASSQPGTDDFYGYTF	TGCGCCAGCAGCCAACCCGGGACAGACGATTTCTATGGCTACACCTTC
TRBD1	TRBV5-5	TRBJ2-7	NA	CASSPSRWDRSYEQYF	TGTGCCAGCAGCCCATCGCGATGGGACAGGTCCTACGAGCAGTACTTC